Each of the 14 T cell receptor beta chains below was sequenced from the same sample in a study of control samples from healthy donors and cancer patients (dated by TCRdb to about 2020). Libraries were built with the immunoSEQ multiplex PCR assay. TCRdb carries this immuneACCESS record with in-frame sequences only. Its versions omit some clonotypes, under half of them owing to an unresolved V gene in the studies checked, with the rest unexplained. This sample is represented by tens of thousands of clones; roughly nine tenths of them were singletons. Of the sample, roughly 9.7% falls within the top ten clones. Sequencing was performed on PBMCs. The receptors come from a woman between 45 and 60 years old with colorectal cancer.

J is TRBJ1-2 and V is TRBV9; D may be TRBD1 (6 bases). V gave up 4 bases and J gave up 5 bases, with 18 bases separating them. In germline, CDR1 is SGDLS, CDR2 YYNGEE. The CDR3 totals 15 residues. This CDR3 reads CASSPSGGLGYGYTF. In DNA form, the CDR3 reads TGTGCCAGCAGCCCTAGCGGGGGGCTTGGGTATGGCTACACCTTC.

The rearrangement joins TRBV7-9 to TRBJ1-6; 7 bases are shared with TRBD1. Germline V CDR1 and CDR2: SEHNR, FQNEAQ (reference sequence). V trimming: 6 bases; J trimming: 9 bases; junction bases outside the gene matches: 2. This CDR3 has 12 amino acids. DNA for the CDR3: TGTGCCAGCAGTCGACAGGGTTCACCCCTCCACTTT. It codes for CASSRQGSPLHF.

CDR3 amino acids: CASSQDTGYNEQFF. The CDR3 nucleotides are TGTGCCAGCAGCCAGGATACAGGGTACAATGAGCAGTTCTTC. V and J are TRBV14 and TRBJ2-1; maybe TRBD1 (6 bases). The V gene's germline CDR1 is SGHDN and CDR2 FVKESK. Trimming removed 3 bases from V and 4 bases from J, with 10 bases in between. The CDR3 totals 14 residues.

The gene calls are TRBV18 and TRBJ2-1; 7 bases align to TRBD2. V gave up 2 bases and J gave up 1 base; unmatched junction bases: 2. CDR1 and CDR2 (germline): KGHSH, LQKENI. The CDR3 runs 15 residues. As DNA, the CDR3 is TGTGCCAGCTCACCAGGGGAGGGGTCCTACAATGAGCAGTTCTTC. This translates into CASSPGEGSYNEQFF.

This chain links TRBV7-8 with TRBJ2-7; 10 bases agree with TRBD1. J lost 5 bases, V lost 3 bases, and 1 base had no gene match. This CDR3 has 13 amino acids. Germline-derived CDR1 and CDR2 are SGHVS and FQNEAQ. CDR3 coding DNA: TGTGCCAGCAGCTTCGGGACAGGGGACGAGCAGTACGTC. Translating gives CASSFGTGDEQYV.

The chain combines TRBV7-8 with TRBJ2-5, with 7 bases lining up with TRBD2. The CDR3 runs to 16 residues. With V trimmed by 0 bases and J by 4 bases, 8 bases remained unmatched. CDR1 is SGHVS and CDR2 is FQNEAQ in the germline V gene. Here the CDR3 reads CASSLAWARGGETQYF. The DNA of the CDR3 is TGTGCCAGCAGCTTAGCGTGGGCCCGCGGGGGAGAGACCCAGTACTTC.

V and J are TRBV6-4 and TRBJ2-3; D is ambiguous. Germline loops: CDR1 MRHNA, CDR2 SNTAGT. Trimming cost V 8 bases and J 2 bases, with 14 bases left between them. The CDR3 covers 14 residues. CDR3 residues: CASSPTYNTDTQYF. The CDR3 DNA reads TGTGCCAGCTCCCCTACCTATAACACAGATACGCAGTATTTT.

This rearrangement joins TRBV7-6 to TRBJ1-1, with D perhaps matching TRBD1 (5 bases). The CDR3 is made up of 13 amino acids. Germline loops: CDR1 SGHVS, CDR2 FNYEAQ. V lost 4 bases and J 4 bases, leaving 10 bases between the germline ends. For the CDR3, the DNA is TGTGCCAGCAGCTCTGGGGGTGGCACTGAAGCTTTCTTT. It encodes CASSSGGGTEAFF.

In nucleotides, the CDR3 is TGTGCCAGCAGCTACGACAGGGAAGAGACCCAGTACTTC. This sequence encodes CASSYDREETQYF. The chain links TRBV5-4 to TRBJ2-5; 7 bases agree with TRBD1. Germline V gene data show CDR1 as SGHNT and CDR2 as YYREEE (reference sequence). The CDR3 is made up of 13 amino acids. V shed 3 bases, J shed 3 bases, and the junction held 2 bases outside the gene matches.

The gene calls are TRBV18 and TRBJ1-5, with 9 bases identical to TRBD1. This CDR3 contains 16 residues. J gave up 2 bases and V 6 bases, and 8 bases lay outside the gene matches. The germline gives CDR1 KGHSH, CDR2 LQKENI. DNA for the CDR3: TGTGCCAGCTCCCAAAACAGGGGGCGCGGCAATCAGCCCCAGCATTTT. It translates to CASSQNRGRGNQPQHF.

The table lists this clone with a few counts. J is TRBJ1-6 and V is TRBV3-1 (or the pseudogene TRBV3-2); D is perhaps TRBD1 (6 bases). CDR1 is LGHDT, CDR2 YNNKEL, per germline (reference sequence). V lost 4 bases to trimming and J lost 2 bases, with 9 bases between them. This CDR3 contains 15 residues. CDR3 sequence: CASSLQGPYNSPLHF. The CDR3 region has the DNA TGTGCCAGCAGCCTACAGGGACCCTATAATTCACCCCTCCACTTT.

The chain couples TRBV28 to TRBJ2-5; D is ambiguous. Germline values: CDR1 MDHEN, CDR2 SYDVKM. The V gene lost 6 bases and the J gene lost 5 bases, with 13 bases spanning the gap. The CDR3 sequence is 13 residues long. The CDR3 DNA reads as TGTGCCAGCAGGCCCACCCTCTGGGAGACCCAGTACTTC. Residues: CASRPTLWETQYF. Full variable domain (remainder filled in from reference TRBV28 and TRBJ2-5): DVKVTQSSRYLVKRTGEKVFLECVQDMDHENMFWYRQDPGLGLRLIYFSYDVKMKEKGDIPEGYSVSREKKERFSLILESASTNQTSMYLCASRPTLWETQYFGPGTRLLVL.

Concerning this clone itself: One junction end does not reproduce the germline sequence, and a read error may be involved. Other DNA sequences in the sample encode the same CDR3. The V gene is TRBV10-2, the J gene TRBJ1-1; no clear D gene. From germline, CDR1 is WSHSY and CDR2 SAAADI. The CDR3 extends over 13 amino acids. This CDR3 reads CATTEVKNTEAFF. Written as DNA, the CDR3 is TGCGCCACTACCGAAGTTAAGAACACCGAAGCTTTCTTT.

The chain links TRBV18 to TRBJ1-1; no definite D call. CDR1 is KGHSH, CDR2 LQKENI, per germline. The CDR3 totals 15 residues. V was clipped by 6 bases and J by 0 bases, with 14 bases between them. The CDR3 bases are TGTGCCAGCTCCCCCTTTGGCCCGATGAACACTGAAGCTTTCTTT. It translates to CASSPFGPMNTEAFF.